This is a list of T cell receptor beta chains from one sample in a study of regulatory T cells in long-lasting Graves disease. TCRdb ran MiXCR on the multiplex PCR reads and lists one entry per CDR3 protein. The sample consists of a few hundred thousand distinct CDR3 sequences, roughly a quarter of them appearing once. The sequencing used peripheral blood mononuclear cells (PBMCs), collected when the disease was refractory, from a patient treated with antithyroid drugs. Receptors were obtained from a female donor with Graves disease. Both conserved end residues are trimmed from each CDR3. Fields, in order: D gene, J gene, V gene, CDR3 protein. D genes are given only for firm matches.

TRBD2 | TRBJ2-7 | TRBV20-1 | SARGLAGGPYSYEQY
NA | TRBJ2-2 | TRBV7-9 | ASRTDTGELF
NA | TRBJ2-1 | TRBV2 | ASSEAYNEQF
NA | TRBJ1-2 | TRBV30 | AWRNGNLYGYT
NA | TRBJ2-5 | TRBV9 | ANSVGGQTRKY
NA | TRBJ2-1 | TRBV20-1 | SASGSPTYNEQF
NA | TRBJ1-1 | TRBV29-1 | SGGAAGWDTEAF
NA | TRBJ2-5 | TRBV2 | ASNKAGETQY
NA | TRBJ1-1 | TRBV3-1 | ASSQRSSRQNTEAF
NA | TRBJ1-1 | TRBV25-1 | ASTGLTEAF
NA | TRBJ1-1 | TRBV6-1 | ASSGGLWNTEAF
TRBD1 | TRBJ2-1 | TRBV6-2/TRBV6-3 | ASSYSRDRAYNEQF
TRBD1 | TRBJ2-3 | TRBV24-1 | ATGDRRTDTQY
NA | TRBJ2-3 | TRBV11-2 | ASSLVHTSTDTQY
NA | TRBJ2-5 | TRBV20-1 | SVLWGRAETQY
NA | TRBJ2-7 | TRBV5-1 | ASSLEQGGWEQY
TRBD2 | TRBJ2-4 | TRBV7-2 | ASSGTSGRAGKNIQY
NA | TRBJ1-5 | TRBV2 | ASSEYGGGQPQH
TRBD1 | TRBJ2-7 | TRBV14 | ASSQLQGEEQY
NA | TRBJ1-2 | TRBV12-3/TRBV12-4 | ASRGDEFGYT
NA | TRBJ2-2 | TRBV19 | ASKVGTPRVGAGYSNTGELF
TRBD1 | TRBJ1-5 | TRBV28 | ASSRGQVSNQPQH
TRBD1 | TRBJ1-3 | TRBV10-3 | AIRGDGPGQGGNTIY
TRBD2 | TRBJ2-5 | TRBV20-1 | SARVFTGGGQGTQY
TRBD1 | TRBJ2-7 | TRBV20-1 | SAMRTGQGPYEQY
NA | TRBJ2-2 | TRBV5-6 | ASSLLDGNTGELF
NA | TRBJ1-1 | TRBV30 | AWKAGSPREAF
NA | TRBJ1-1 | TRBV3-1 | ASSQWSGTEAF
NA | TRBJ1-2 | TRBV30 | AWSDHGGYT
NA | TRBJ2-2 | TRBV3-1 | ASSQDPGAWGPGELF
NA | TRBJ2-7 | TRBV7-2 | ASQSRGWVPYEQY
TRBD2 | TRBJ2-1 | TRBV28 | ASSLGLAGGPNEQF
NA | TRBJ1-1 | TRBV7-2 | ASSLVGYGINTEAF
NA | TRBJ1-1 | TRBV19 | ASSMGSTEAF
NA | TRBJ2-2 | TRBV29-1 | SVDLTTAGELF
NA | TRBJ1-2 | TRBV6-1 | ASSIRILRNYGYT
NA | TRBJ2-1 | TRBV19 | ASSPDFYNEQF
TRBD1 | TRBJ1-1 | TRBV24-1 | ATSDTDQGARTEAF